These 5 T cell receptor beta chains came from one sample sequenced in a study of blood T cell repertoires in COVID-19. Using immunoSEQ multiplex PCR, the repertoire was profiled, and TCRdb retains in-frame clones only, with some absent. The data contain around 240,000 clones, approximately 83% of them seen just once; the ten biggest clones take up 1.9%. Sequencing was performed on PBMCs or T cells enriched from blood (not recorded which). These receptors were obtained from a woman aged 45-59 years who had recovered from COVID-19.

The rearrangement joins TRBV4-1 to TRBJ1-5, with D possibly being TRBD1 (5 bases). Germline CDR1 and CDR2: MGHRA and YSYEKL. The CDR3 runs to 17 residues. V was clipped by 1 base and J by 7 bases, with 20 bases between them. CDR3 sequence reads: CASSQAQGGVSKQPQHF. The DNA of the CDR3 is TGCGCCAGCAGCCAAGCCCAAGGAGGGGTCTCGAAACAGCCCCAGCATTTT.

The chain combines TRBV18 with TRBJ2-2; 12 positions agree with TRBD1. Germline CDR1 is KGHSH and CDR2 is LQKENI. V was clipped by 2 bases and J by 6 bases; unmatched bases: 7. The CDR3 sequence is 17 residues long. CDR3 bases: TGTGCCAGCTCACCATTGGCCGGGACAGGGGGCTCCGGGGAGCTGTTTTTT. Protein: CASSPLAGTGGSGELFF.

CDR3 sequence reads: CASSLRGSMNTEAFF. The CDR3 nucleotides read TGTGCCAGCAGTTTACGGGGGTCAATGAACACTGAAGCTTTCTTT. The gene calls are TRBV28 and TRBJ1-1, with D perhaps TRBD1 (5 bases). The CDR3 covers 15 residues. Germline values: CDR1 MDHEN, CDR2 SYDVKM. Between the trimmed V and J ends, which lost 2 bases and 0 bases, there was a span of 10 bases. The complete variable domain, with remaining parts taken from reference TRBV28 and TRBJ1-1, reads DVKVTQSSRYLVKRTGEKVFLECVQDMDHENMFWYRQDPGLGLRLIYFSYDVKMKEKGDIPEGYSVSREKKERFSLILESASTNQTSMYLCASSLRGSMNTEAFFGQGTRLTVV.

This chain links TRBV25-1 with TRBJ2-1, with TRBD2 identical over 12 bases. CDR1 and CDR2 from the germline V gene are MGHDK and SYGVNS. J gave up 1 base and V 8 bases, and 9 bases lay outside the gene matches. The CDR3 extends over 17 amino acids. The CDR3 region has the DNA TGTGCCAGCGGGACTAGCGGGTCTAAATCATCCTACAATGAGCAGTTCTTC. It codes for CASGTSGSKSSYNEQFF.

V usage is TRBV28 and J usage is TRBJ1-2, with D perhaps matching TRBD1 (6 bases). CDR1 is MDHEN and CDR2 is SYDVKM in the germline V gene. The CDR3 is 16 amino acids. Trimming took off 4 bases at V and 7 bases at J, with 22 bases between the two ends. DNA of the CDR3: TGTGCCAGCAGTTATTCCCCGGGGGGGGCCCGGTTTGGCTACACCTTC. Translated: CASSYSPGGARFGYTF.